This T cell receptor (beta chain) appears in the sequencing data of a study of identical twins. TCRdb reprocessed the 5' RACE reads with MiXCR, giving one entry per CDR3 protein. The table includes fewer than 900,000 distinct CDR3 sequences, 18% detected once. Germline CDR1 MNHEY, CDR2 SVGEGT. The CDR3 is made up of 15 amino acids. The V and J ends lost 3 bases and 2 bases respectively, with 14 bases between them. This clonotype was seen a few times. The same sample was also studied in work on T cells expressing NK-cell markers. That source notes: In a handful of donors, dominant clonotypes made up roughly 28.3-65% of CD3+CD56-NKG2C+ cells.

The sequencing input was PBMCs. This TCR derives from a woman aged 18 to 35 in good health. The chain combines TRBV6-2 or TRBV6-3 with TRBJ2-7; weak D call: TRBD1 (5 bases). The CDR3 spells CASSYRRTNPYEQYF. CDR3 coding DNA: TGTGCCAGCAGTTATCGGCGGACAAACCCCTACGAGCAGTACTTC.